The clone carrying this T cell receptor (beta chain) showed up just a few times. The data belong to a study of beta chain features in type 1 diabetes. Sequenced material consisted of expressed TCRB transcripts (all of the isolated RNA was reverse transcribed). TCRdb's table, derived via immunoSEQ multiplex PCR, lists solely in-frame clones and lacks some. The table shows about 620,000 clones, with 15% to 19% occurring only once. All of the sorted populations showed purity greater than 95%. V lost 2 bases and J lost 6, with 2 bases in between. Germline V gene lookup returns CDR1 MNHEY and CDR2 SMNVEV (reference sequence). The CDR3 is 11 amino acids.

The V gene is TRBV27, the J gene TRBJ2-1; D ambiguous. This TCR came from a young man in good health. Sequencing was done on a sample of naive CD4+ T cells from blood. The CDR3 nucleotides are TGTGCCAGCAGTTTAGTCAATGAGCAGTTCTTC. Amino acids: CASSLVNEQFF.